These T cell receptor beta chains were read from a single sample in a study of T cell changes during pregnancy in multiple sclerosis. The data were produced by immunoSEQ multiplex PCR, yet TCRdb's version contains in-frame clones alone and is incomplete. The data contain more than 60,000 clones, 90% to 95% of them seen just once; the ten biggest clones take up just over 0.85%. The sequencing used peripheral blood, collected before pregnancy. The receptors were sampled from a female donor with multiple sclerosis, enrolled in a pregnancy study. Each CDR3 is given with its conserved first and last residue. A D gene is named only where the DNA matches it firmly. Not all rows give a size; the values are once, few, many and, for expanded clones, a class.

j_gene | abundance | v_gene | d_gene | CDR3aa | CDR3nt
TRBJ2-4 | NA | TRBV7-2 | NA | CASSSQSLLGAIQYF | TGTGCCAGCAGCTCGCAATCGTTGCTTGGGGCCATTCAGTACTTC
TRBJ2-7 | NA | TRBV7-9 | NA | CASSSGQYNYEQYF | TGTGCCAGCAGCAGCGGACAGTACAACTACGAGCAGTACTTC
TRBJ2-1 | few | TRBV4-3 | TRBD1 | CASSQAGTGEAYNEQFF | TGCGCCAGCAGCCAGGCCGGGACAGGGGAAGCCTACAATGAGCAGTTCTTC
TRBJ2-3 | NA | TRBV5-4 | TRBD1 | CASSRDRGADTQYF | TGTGCCAGCAGCAGGGACAGGGGGGCAGATACGCAGTATTTT
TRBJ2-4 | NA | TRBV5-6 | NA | CASSFLRVAKNIQYF | TGTGCCAGCAGCTTCCTCAGGGTAGCCAAAAACATTCAGTACTTC
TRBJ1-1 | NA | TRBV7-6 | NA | CASSLENRANTEAFF | TGTGCCAGCAGCTTGGAAAACAGGGCGAACACTGAAGCTTTCTTT
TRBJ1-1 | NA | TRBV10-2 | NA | CASGRGGPGNTEAFF | TGCGCCAGCGGTAGGGGGGGCCCGGGGAACACTGAAGCTTTCTTT
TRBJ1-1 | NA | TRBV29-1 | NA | CSARQEEAFF | TGCAGCGCCAGACAGGAAGAAGCTTTCTTT
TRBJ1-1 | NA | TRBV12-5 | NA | CASGLVPDNTEAFF | TGTGCTAGTGGTTTGGTACCAGATAACACTGAAGCTTTCTTT
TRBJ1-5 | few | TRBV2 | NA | CASSKDGKTFQPQHF | TGTGCCAGCAGTAAAGACGGCAAGACTTTTCAGCCCCAGCATTTT
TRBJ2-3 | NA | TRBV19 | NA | CASSIGGGLTDTQYF | TGTGCCAGTAGTATAGGCGGCGGACTCACAGATACGCAGTATTTT
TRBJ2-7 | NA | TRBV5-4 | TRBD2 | CASRASGGYEQYF | TGTGCCAGCAGGGCTAGCGGGGGCTACGAGCAGTACTTC
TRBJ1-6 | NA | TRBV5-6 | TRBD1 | CASSLWTGRSPLHF | TGTGCCAGCAGCCTCTGGACAGGGCGGTCACCCCTCCACTTT
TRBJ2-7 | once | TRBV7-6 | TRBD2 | CASSLGGGAGEQYF | TGTGCCAGCAGCTTAGGCGGGGGGGCAGGAGAGCAGTACTTC
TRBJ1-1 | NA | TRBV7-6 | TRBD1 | CASSQTGTGGRAFF | TGTGCCAGCAGCCAGACCGGGACAGGGGGCCGAGCTTTCTTT
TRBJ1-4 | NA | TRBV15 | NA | CATSRGGQTNEKLFF | TGTGCCACCAGCAGAGGAGGGCAGACTAATGAAAAACTGTTTTTT
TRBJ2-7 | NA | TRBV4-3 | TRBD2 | CASSQTQLAGFFEQYF | TGCGCCAGCAGCCAAACACAACTAGCGGGGTTCTTTGAGCAGTACTTC
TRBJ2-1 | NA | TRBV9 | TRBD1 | CASSVEGGRNNEQFF | TGTGCCAGCAGCGTAGAAGGGGGCCGAAACAATGAGCAGTTCTTC
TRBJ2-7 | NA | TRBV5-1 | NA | CASSLKRIGSYEQYF | TGCGCCAGCAGCCTGAAGAGGATAGGTTCCTACGAGCAGTACTTC
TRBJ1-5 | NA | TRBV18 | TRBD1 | CASSPPQGRQGNQPQHF | TGTGCCAGCTCACCACCTCAAGGGCGACAGGGTAATCAGCCCCAGCATTTT
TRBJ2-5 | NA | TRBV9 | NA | CASSSRQSGETQYF | TGTGCCAGCAGCTCCAGACAGTCCGGAGAGACCCAGTACTTC
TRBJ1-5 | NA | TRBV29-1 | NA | CSVQLDNPGSNQPQHF | TGCAGCGTTCAGTTGGACAATCCGGGTAGCAATCAGCCCCAGCATTTT
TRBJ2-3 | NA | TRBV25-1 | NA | CASSSRTLTDTQYF | TGTGCCAGCAGTAGCAGGACTCTGACAGATACGCAGTATTTT
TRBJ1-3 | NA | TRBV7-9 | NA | CASSLGNRVGNTIYF | TGTGCCAGCAGCTTAGGGAACAGAGTCGGAAACACCATATATTTT
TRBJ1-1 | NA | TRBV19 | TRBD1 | CASSEVFWDRGNTEAFF | TGTGCCAGTAGCGAAGTATTTTGGGACAGGGGGAACACTGAAGCTTTCTTT
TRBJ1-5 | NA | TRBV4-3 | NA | CASSQDLDSNQPQHF | TGCGCCAGCAGCCAAGATCTAGATTCCAATCAGCCCCAGCATTTT
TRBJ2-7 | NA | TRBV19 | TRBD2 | CASSIRGLAGGDYEQYF | TGTGCCAGTAGTATTAGGGGACTAGCGGGCGGAGACTACGAGCAGTACTTC
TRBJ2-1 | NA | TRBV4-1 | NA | CASSQDLTSYNEQFF | TGCGCCAGCAGCCAAGATCTGACTTCCTACAATGAGCAGTTCTTC
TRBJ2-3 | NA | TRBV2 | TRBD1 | CASSKDRGADTQYF | TGTGCCAGCAGCAAGGACAGGGGTGCAGATACGCAGTATTTT
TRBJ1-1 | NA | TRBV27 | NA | CQAGGGGLGTEAFF | TGTCAGGCGGGGGGGGGTGGGCTCGGCACTGAAGCTTTCTTT
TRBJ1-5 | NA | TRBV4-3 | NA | CASSRLRDKWGQPQHF | TGCGCCAGCAGCCGACTCCGGGACAAATGGGGTCAGCCCCAGCATTTT
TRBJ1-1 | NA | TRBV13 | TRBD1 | CASSTLIRTGFSRDTEAFF | TGTGCCAGCAGCACGCTTATTAGGACAGGGTTTTCTAGGGACACTGAAGCTTTCTTT
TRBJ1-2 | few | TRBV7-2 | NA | CASTSGTQGYTF | TGTGCCAGCACCTCGGGAACCCAGGGCTACACCTTC
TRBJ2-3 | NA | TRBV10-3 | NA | CASTSAGEPSTDTQYF | TGTGCCTCCACTTCGGCGGGCGAACCTAGCACAGATACGCAGTATTTT
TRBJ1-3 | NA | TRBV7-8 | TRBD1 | CASSLVRGHSGNTIYF | TGTGCCAGCAGCTTAGTCAGGGGGCACTCTGGAAACACCATATATTTT
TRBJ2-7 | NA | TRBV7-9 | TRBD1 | CASSRQGSLYEQYF | TGTGCCAGCAGCCGACAGGGATCCCTCTACGAGCAGTACTTC
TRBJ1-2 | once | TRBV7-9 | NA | CASRLTQGNYGYTF | TGTGCCAGCAGATTAACACAGGGAAACTATGGCTACACCTTC
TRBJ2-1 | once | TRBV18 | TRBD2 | CASSPPSSGGTAVNEQFF | TGTGCCAGCTCACCACCTTCTAGCGGGGGCACCGCAGTCAATGAGCAGTTCTTC
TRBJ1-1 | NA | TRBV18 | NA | CASSHNYEAFF | TGTGCCAGCTCACACAACTATGAAGCTTTCTTT
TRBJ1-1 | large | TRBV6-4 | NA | CASSDEANTEAFF | TGTGCCAGCAGTGATGAGGCTAACACTGAAGCTTTCTTT
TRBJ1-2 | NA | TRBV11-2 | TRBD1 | CASSTRDRGFGYTF | TGTGCCAGCAGCACCCGGGACAGGGGGTTTGGCTACACCTTC
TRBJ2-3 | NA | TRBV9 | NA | CASSAETSPLGMDTQYF | TGTGCCAGCAGCGCGGAGACTAGTCCGTTGGGGATGGATACGCAGTATTTT
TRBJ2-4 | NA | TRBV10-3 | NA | CAISESRGKNIQYF | TGTGCCATCAGTGAGTCAAGGGGGAAAAACATTCAGTACTTC
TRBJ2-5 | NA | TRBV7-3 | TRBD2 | CASSASGGLQETQYF | TGTGCCAGCAGCGCTAGCGGGGGGCTGCAAGAGACCCAGTACTTC
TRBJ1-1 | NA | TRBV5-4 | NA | CASSPRTAISSEAFF | TGTGCCAGCAGTCCCAGGACAGCCATATCGTCTGAAGCTTTCTTT
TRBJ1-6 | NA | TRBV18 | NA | CASSPPVGPYNSPLHF | TGTGCCAGCTCACCACCGGTCGGTCCCTATAATTCACCCCTCCACTTT